The rows below give T cell receptor beta chains drawn from one sample of a study of T cells in Graves' hyperthyroidism and ophthalmopathy. One entry per CDR3 protein results from TCRdb running MiXCR on the multiplex PCR reads. The data show 500,000 to 750,000 distinct CDR3 sequences, approximately 14% seen once. The specimen was blood. The origin of the receptors is a woman between 25 and 40 years old with Graves' hyperthyroidism. The CDR3 runs from the conserved cysteine through the conserved F or W. The D gene is left open where the match is weak. Expanded clones are given a class, and other clones once, few, many or no size at all.

d_gene: NA
abundance: NA
len: 12
v_gene: TRBV29-1
j_gene: TRBJ2-2
CDR3aa: CSVDSNTGELFF
CDR3nt: TGCAGCGTTGATTCGAACACCGGGGAGCTGTTTTTT

d_gene: NA
abundance: few
len: 16
v_gene: TRBV7-2
j_gene: TRBJ2-3
CDR3aa: CASSPTGVQSTDTQYF
CDR3nt: TGTGCCAGCAGCCCTACGGGAGTTCAAAGCACAGATACGCAGTATTTT

d_gene: TRBD1
abundance: NA
len: 15
v_gene: TRBV24-1
j_gene: TRBJ1-5
CDR3aa: CATSDPGTGDQPQHF
CDR3nt: TGTGCCACCAGTGACCCCGGGACAGGGGATCAGCCCCAGCATTTT

d_gene: TRBD1
abundance: many
len: 17
v_gene: TRBV6-1
j_gene: TRBJ2-6
CDR3aa: CASRLGQGSSGANVLTF
CDR3nt: TGTGCCAGCAGATTGGGACAGGGTAGCTCTGGGGCCAACGTCCTGACTTTC

d_gene: NA
abundance: many
len: 13
v_gene: TRBV11-3
j_gene: TRBJ2-1
CDR3aa: CASSLAGSGEQFF
CDR3nt: TGTGCCAGCAGCTTAGCGGGATCCGGTGAGCAGTTCTTC

d_gene: TRBD1
abundance: many
len: 13
v_gene: TRBV5-1
j_gene: TRBJ1-5
CDR3aa: CASSLQGDQPQHF
CDR3nt: TGCGCCAGCAGCTTACAGGGGGATCAGCCCCAGCATTTT

d_gene: NA
abundance: many
len: 14
v_gene: TRBV7-9
j_gene: TRBJ2-1
CDR3aa: CASSLATAYNEQFF
CDR3nt: TGTGCCAGCAGCTTAGCGACAGCTTACAATGAGCAGTTCTTC

d_gene: NA
abundance: many
len: 13
v_gene: TRBV27
j_gene: TRBJ2-7
CDR3aa: CASSPQGGYEQYF
CDR3nt: TGTGCCAGCAGCCCCCAAGGGGGTTACGAGCAGTACTTC

d_gene: TRBD2
abundance: many
len: 17
v_gene: TRBV24-1
j_gene: TRBJ2-1
CDR3aa: CATSDGTSGRANNEQFF
CDR3nt: TGTGCCACCAGTGATGGGACTAGCGGGAGGGCTAACAATGAGCAGTTCTTC

d_gene: TRBD1
abundance: many
len: 17
v_gene: TRBV12-3/TRBV12-4
j_gene: TRBJ2-7
CDR3aa: CASSSSRGAGGPYEQYF
CDR3nt: TGTGCCAGCAGTTCCTCGCGCGGCGCAGGGGGTCCGTACGAGCAGTACTTC

d_gene: TRBD2
abundance: NA
len: 12
v_gene: TRBV7-3
j_gene: TRBJ2-3
CDR3aa: CASSAPGRAQYF
CDR3nt: TGTGCCAGCAGCGCTCCCGGGAGGGCGCAGTATTTT